This is a list of T cell receptor beta chains from one sample in a study of CD4+ T cells in melanoma. Profiling relied on immunoSEQ multiplex PCR, and the TCRdb table lists in-frame clones only, not all of them. The sample carries approximately 14,000 clones, about 70% recorded once. Sequenced sample: cells from a culture (not recorded whether cultured in vitro). Every receptor here comes from a human donor with melanoma. Both conserved end residues are part of each CDR3. The D gene is left open where the match is weak. Expanded clones get a size class; other rows say once, few or many, or leave the size out.

TRBD2 TRBJ2-7 - TRBV7-4 CASRGTSGGIHEQYF TGTGCCAGCAGGGGGACTAGCGGGGGGATTCACGAGCAGTACTTC
- TRBJ1-1 - TRBV10-2 CASSWGRMNTEAFF TGCGCCAGCAGCTGGGGCAGAATGAACACTGAAGCTTTCTTT
- TRBJ1-6 - TRBV5-8 CASSRDRLYSPLHF TGTGCCAGCAGCCGCGACAGGTTATATTCACCCCTCCACTTT
- TRBJ2-2 - TRBV5-5 CASSPFGGTNTGELFF TGTGCCAGCAGCCCCTTCGGTGGGACGAACACCGGGGAGCTGTTTTTT
TRBD1 TRBJ2-5 - TRBV5-1 CASSLGDRGETQYF TGCGCCAGCAGCTTGGGGGACAGGGGCGAGACCCAGTACTTC
TRBD2 TRBJ2-3 - TRBV28 CASSSGTSGPDTQYF TGTGCCAGCAGTTCCGGGACTAGCGGGCCCGATACGCAGTATTTT
TRBD2 TRBJ2-3 - TRBV7-3 CASSYTSGGRSTDTQYF TGTGCCAGCAGCTACACTAGCGGGGGGCGTAGCACAGATACGCAGTATTTT
TRBD1 TRBJ2-3 - TRBV30 CAWSRDRDRDTDTQYF TGTGCCTGGAGTCGCGACCGGGACAGGGACACAGATACGCAGTATTTT
- TRBJ1-2 - TRBV7-2 CASSLRQGGYGYTF TGTGCCAGCAGCTTAAGGCAGGGTGGATATGGCTACACCTTC
- TRBJ2-4 - TRBV6-1 CASSGGGQKNIQYF TGTGCCAGCAGTGGGGGGGGGCAGAAAAACATTCAGTACTTC
- TRBJ2-3 - TRBV9 CASSVGTARSTDTQYF TGTGCCAGCAGCGTAGGCACCGCTCGGAGCACAGATACGCAGTATTTT
TRBD1 TRBJ1-6 once TRBV18 CASSPLWTGANSPLHF TGTGCCAGCTCACCACTATGGACAGGGGCCAATTCACCCCTCCACTTT
- TRBJ2-6 - TRBV9 CASSAPQGRGANVLTF TGTGCCAGCAGCGCCCCCCAGGGAAGGGGGGCCAACGTCCTGACTTTC
- TRBJ2-1 - TRBV7-9 CASSLTSSLDLQFF TGTGCCAGCAGCTTGACTAGTAGCTTAGATCTTCAGTTCTTC
- TRBJ2-2 - TRBV21-1 CASSEWTVSEHGELFF TGTGCCAGCAGCGAATGGACAGTTTCGGAACACGGGGAGCTGTTTTTT
- TRBJ1-1 - TRBV5-1 CASSLAISQTAVKSEAFF TGCGCCAGCAGCTTGGCCATTTCCCAGACAGCGGTTAAGTCTGAAGCTTTCTTT
- TRBJ2-5 - TRBV2 CASSDDIAWSETQYF TGTGCCAGCAGTGACGATATAGCATGGAGTGAGACCCAGTACTTC
- TRBJ2-3 - TRBV21-1 CASSKDGAGVGDTQYF TGTGCCAGCAGCAAAGATGGCGCGGGGGTTGGCGATACGCAGTATTTT
- TRBJ1-2 - TRBV27 CASSLGGYYTF TGTGCCAGCAGTTTAGGAGGGTACTACACCTTC
TRBD2 TRBJ2-7 - TRBV6-6 CASSYVWGGSSEQYF TGTGCCAGCAGTTACGTGTGGGGGGGGTCCTCCGAGCAGTACTTC
TRBD1 TRBJ1-5 - TRBV6-5 CASGQGNSQPQHF TGTGCCAGCGGACAGGGAAATTCTCAGCCCCAGCATTTT
- TRBJ2-7 - TRBV5-1 CASSPEGLYEQYF TGCGCCAGCAGCCCGGAAGGGTTGTACGAGCAGTACTTC
- TRBJ2-3 - TRBV5-1 CASPDDDTQYF TGCGCCAGCCCCGACGATGATACGCAGTATTTT
- TRBJ2-5 - TRBV19 CASRTNLRETQYF TGTGCCAGTAGGACAAACCTCCGAGAGACCCAGTACTTC
- TRBJ1-2 - TRBV5-5 CASSFGRGDYGYTF TGTGCCAGCAGCTTTGGCCGGGGGGACTATGGCTACACCTTC
TRBD1 TRBJ1-6 - TRBV19 CASSRGTGDASPLHF TGTGCCAGTAGTAGAGGGACAGGGGATGCGTCACCCCTCCACTTT
TRBD1 TRBJ2-1 few TRBV2 CASRRDRGPYEQFF TGTGCCAGCCGCCGGGACAGGGGGCCCTATGAGCAGTTCTTC
- TRBJ2-5 - TRBV6-5 CASSYSGWVQQETQYF TGTGCCAGCAGTTACTCGGGATGGGTACAACAAGAGACCCAGTACTTC
- TRBJ2-7 once TRBV10-3 CAISDPGSGGYEQYF TGTGCCATCAGCGATCCAGGGTCTGGCGGCTACGAGCAGTACTTC
TRBD1 TRBJ2-2 - TRBV5-1 CASSLGRDSNTGELFF TGCGCCAGCAGCTTGGGCCGGGACAGTAACACCGGGGAGCTGTTTTTT
TRBD1 TRBJ1-5 - TRBV6-6 CASSYMTGNQPQHF TGTGCCAGCAGTTACATGACAGGGAATCAGCCCCAGCATTTT
- TRBJ2-7 - TRBV5-4 CASSPSGGRSEQYF TGTGCCAGCAGCCCCTCAGGGGGGCGTAGTGAGCAGTACTTC
- TRBJ1-2 few TRBV28 CASSLLAGLGYTF TGTGCCAGCAGCCTACTCGCGGGGTTAGGCTACACCTTC
TRBD1 TRBJ2-7 - TRBV6-5 CASSTSGTVNEQYF TGTGCCAGCAGTACCTCTGGGACAGTGAACGAGCAGTACTTC
TRBD1 TRBJ1-2 - TRBV4-2 CASSLGGPGGAKMYGYTF TGTGCCAGCAGCTTGGGTGGGCCAGGGGGCGCGAAGATGTATGGCTACACCTTC
- TRBJ1-6 - TRBV6-1 CASSELAGRINSPLHF TGTGCCAGCAGTGAATTAGCAGGACGCATAAATTCACCCCTCCACTTT
TRBD1 TRBJ2-6 once TRBV18 CASSPGQGSSGANVLTF TGTGCCAGCTCGCCGGGACAGGGCTCCTCTGGGGCCAACGTCCTGACTTTC
- TRBJ2-7 few TRBV7-9 CASSPRTEPYEQYF TGTGCCAGCAGCCCCCGGACAGAGCCCTACGAGCAGTACTTC
TRBD1 TRBJ1-3 - TRBV5-4 CASSLGGGPGNTIYF TGTGCCAGCAGCTTGGGAGGGGGCCCTGGAAACACCATATATTTT
TRBD1 TRBJ1-1 few TRBV6-6 CASSHSRTGLNTEAFF TGTGCCAGCAGCCATTCCCGGACAGGCTTGAACACTGAAGCTTTCTTT
- TRBJ2-7 - TRBV7-9 CASSPDGFTLLF TGTGCCAGCAGCCCCGACGGATTCACCTTACTCTTC
- TRBJ2-2 - TRBV10-3 CAISQSGSGELFF TGTGCCATCAGTCAATCAGGATCAGGGGAGCTGTTTTTT
TRBD1 TRBJ2-1 - TRBV18 CASSRARLQGGNEQFF TGTGCCAGCTCACGGGCGAGGCTACAGGGGGGCAATGAGCAGTTCTTC
- TRBJ2-1 once TRBV6-6 CASSLPGGRNEQFF TGTGCCAGCAGTTTGCCCGGGGGCCGGAATGAGCAGTTCTTC
- TRBJ1-1 - TRBV5-6 CASSLNGGTEAFF TGTGCCAGCAGCTTGAACGGGGGCACTGAAGCTTTCTTT
TRBD1 TRBJ1-1 - TRBV7-2 CASSSKEGTGNTEAFF TGTGCCAGCAGCTCAAAGGAAGGGACAGGGAACACTGAAGCTTTCTTT
- TRBJ2-3 - TRBV4-1 CASSQDGGAGYTDTQYF TGCGCCAGCAGCCAAGATGGGGGGGCCGGGTACACAGATACGCAGTATTTT
- TRBJ1-1 - TRBV21-1 CASSKPGDTEAFF TGTGCCAGCAGCAAACCCGGGGACACTGAAGCTTTCTTT
TRBD1 TRBJ1-1 - TRBV7-2 CASSPRTGNLNTEAFF TGTGCCAGCAGCCCCCGGACAGGGAACTTGAACACTGAAGCTTTCTTT
TRBD2 TRBJ2-5 - TRBV7-3 CASSLSGDPKTQYF TGTGCCAGCAGCCTTAGCGGGGATCCAAAGACCCAGTACTTC
- TRBJ1-6 - TRBV18 CASSPQGRPGLSPLHF TGTGCCAGCTCACCACAAGGTCGTCCAGGGCTTTCACCCCTCCACTTT
- TRBJ1-2 few TRBV19 CATHREGGNYGYTF TGTGCCACACACAGGGAGGGCGGCAACTATGGCTACACCTTC
TRBD1 TRBJ1-2 - TRBV7-9 CASSLQGAFTNYGYTF TGTGCCAGCAGCCTCCAGGGGGCTTTTACTAACTATGGCTACACCTTC
- TRBJ1-4 - TRBV9 CASSALQGVAEKLFF TGTGCCAGCAGCGCCCTACAGGGTGTTGCGGAAAAACTGTTTTTT
- TRBJ1-6 - TRBV14 CASSSQGLNSPLHF TGTGCCAGCAGCTCACAGGGTTTGAATTCACCCCTCCACTTT
TRBD1 TRBJ2-6 - TRBV5-8 CATRQGTFSGANVLTF TGTGCCACAAGACAGGGGACTTTTTCTGGGGCCAACGTCCTGACTTTC
TRBD1 TRBJ1-1 - TRBV5-1 CASSPGTGGAGTEAFF TGCGCCAGCAGCCCCGGGACAGGGGGCGCAGGAACTGAAGCTTTCTTT
- TRBJ1-2 - TRBV6-5 CASSLQDYYGYTF TGTGCCAGCAGTTTACAGGATTACTATGGCTACACCTTC
- TRBJ1-6 - TRBV14 CASSQYLSPLHF TGTGCCAGCAGCCAGTATCTTTCACCCCTCCACTTT
TRBD1 TRBJ2-5 - TRBV5-1 CASSSAGTVVQETQYF TGCGCCAGCAGCTCCGCCGGGACAGTCGTACAAGAGACCCAGTACTTC